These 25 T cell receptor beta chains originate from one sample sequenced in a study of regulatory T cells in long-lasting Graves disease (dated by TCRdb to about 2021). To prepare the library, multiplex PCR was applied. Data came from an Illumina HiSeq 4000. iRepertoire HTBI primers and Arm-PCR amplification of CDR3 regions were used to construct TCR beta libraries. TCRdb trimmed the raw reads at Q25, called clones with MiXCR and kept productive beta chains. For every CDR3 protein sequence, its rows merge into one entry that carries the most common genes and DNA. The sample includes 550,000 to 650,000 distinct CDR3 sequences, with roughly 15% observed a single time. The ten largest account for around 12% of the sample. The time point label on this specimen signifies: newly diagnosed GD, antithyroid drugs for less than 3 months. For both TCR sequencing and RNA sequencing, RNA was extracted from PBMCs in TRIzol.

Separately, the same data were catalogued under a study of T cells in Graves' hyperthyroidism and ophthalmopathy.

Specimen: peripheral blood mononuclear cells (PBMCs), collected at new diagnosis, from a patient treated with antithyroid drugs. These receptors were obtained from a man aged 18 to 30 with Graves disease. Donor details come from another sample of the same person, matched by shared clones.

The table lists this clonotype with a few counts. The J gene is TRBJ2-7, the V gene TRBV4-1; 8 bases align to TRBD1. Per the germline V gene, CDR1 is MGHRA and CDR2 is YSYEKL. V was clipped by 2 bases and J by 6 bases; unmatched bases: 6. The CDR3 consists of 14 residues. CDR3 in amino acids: CASSQTGGRGEQYF. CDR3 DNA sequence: TGCGCCAGCAGCCAAACAGGGGGTCGCGGCGAGCAGTACTTC.

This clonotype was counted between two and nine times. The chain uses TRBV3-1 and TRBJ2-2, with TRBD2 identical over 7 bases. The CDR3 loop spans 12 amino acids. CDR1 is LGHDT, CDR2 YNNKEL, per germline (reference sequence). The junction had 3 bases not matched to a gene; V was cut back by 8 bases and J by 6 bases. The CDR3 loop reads CASRDYSGELFF. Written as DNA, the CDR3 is TGTGCCAGCCGGGACTACTCCGGGGAGCTGTTTTTT.

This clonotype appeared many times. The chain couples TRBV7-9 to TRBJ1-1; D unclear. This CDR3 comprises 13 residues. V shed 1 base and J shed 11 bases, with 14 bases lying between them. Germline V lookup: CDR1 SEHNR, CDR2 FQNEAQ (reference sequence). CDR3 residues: CASSLEIDGEAFF. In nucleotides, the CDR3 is TGTGCCAGCAGCTTAGAGATAGACGGTGAGGCTTTCTTT.

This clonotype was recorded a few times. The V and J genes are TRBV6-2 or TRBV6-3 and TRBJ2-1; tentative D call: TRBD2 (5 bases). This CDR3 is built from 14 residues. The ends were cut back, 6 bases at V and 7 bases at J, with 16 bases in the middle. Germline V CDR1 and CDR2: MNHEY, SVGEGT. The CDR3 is CASSLDGSPNEQFF. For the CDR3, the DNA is TGTGCCAGCAGCCTCGATGGGAGCCCAAATGAGCAGTTCTTC.

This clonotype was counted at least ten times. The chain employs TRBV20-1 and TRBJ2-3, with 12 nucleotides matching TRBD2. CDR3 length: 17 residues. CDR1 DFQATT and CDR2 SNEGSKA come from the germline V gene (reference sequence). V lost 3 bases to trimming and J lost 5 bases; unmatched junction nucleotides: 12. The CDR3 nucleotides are TGCAGTGCTAGTAGAGCTAGCGGGAGGGCCGCGGGAGATACGCAGTATTTT. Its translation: CSASRASGRAAGDTQYF.

DNA of the CDR3: TGTGCCAGCTCACCAAAGGACAGGGGAGATGAGCAGTTCTTC. As protein: CASSPKDRGDEQFF. The chain recombines TRBV18 with TRBJ2-1; 9 bases are shared with TRBD1. The CDR3 spans 14 residues. V lost 2 bases and J lost 8; bases outside the gene matches: 4. Germline assignment: CDR1 KGHSH and CDR2 LQKENI.

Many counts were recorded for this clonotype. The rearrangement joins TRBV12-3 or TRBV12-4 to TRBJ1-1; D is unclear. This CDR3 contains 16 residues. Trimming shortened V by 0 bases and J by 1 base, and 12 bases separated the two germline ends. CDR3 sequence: CASSLARLRKNTEAFF. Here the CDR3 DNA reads TGTGCCAGCAGTTTAGCTCGCTTGCGGAAGAACACTGAAGCTTTCTTT.

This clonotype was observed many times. The CDR3, as DNA: TGTGCCAGCAGCCCCCGGGCGGATACGCAGTATTTT. Translating it yields CASSPRADTQYF. The chain has TRBV28 and TRBJ2-3; the D is unclear. The germline gives CDR1 MDHEN, CDR2 SYDVKM. The CDR3 covers 12 residues. Between the trimmed V and J ends, which lost 6 bases and 6 bases, there was a span of 10 bases.

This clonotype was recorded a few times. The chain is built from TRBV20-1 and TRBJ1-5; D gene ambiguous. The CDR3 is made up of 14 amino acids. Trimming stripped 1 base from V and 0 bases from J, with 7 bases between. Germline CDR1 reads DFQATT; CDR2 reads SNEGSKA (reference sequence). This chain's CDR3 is CSARGSYSNQPQHF. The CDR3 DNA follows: TGCAGTGCTAGAGGGTCCTATAGCAATCAGCCCCAGCATTTT.

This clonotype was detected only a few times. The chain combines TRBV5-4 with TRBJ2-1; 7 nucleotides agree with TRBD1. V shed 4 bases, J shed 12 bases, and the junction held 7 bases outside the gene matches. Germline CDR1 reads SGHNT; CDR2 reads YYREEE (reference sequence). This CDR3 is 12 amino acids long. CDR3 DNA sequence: TGTGCCAGCAGCGCCGAAGGGGACAGGCAGTTCTTC. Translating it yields CASSAEGDRQFF.

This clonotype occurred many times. CDR3: CASKEGGYGYEQYF. As DNA, the CDR3 is TGTGCCAGCAAGGAAGGGGGTTACGGCTACGAGCAGTACTTC. The chain combines TRBV6-1 with TRBJ2-7; the D gene is possibly TRBD1 (6 bases). Looked up from germline, CDR1 is MNHNS and CDR2 is SASEGT. Trimming removed 7 bases at V and 3 bases at J, with 16 bases between. CDR3 size: 14 residues.

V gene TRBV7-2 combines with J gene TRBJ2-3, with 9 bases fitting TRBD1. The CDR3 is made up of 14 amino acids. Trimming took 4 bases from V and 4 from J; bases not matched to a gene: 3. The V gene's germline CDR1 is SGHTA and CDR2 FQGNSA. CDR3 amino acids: CASSYRGRADTQYF. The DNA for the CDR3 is TGTGCCAGCAGCTACAGGGGGCGCGCAGATACGCAGTATTTT.

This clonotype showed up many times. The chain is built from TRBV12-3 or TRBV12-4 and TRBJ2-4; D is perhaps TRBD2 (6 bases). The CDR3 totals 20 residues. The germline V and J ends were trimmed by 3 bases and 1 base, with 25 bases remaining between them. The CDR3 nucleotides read TGTGCCAGCAGTTTCTTTGTGAGCGCGGGAAATAGTGGGGCCAAAAACATTCAGTACTTC. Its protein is CASSFFVSAGNSGAKNIQYF.

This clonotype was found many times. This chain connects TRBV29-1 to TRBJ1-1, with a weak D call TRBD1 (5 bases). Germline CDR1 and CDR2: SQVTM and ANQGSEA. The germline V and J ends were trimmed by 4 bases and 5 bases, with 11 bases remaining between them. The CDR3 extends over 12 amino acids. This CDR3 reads CSVAGGKTEAFF. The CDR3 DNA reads TGCAGCGTTGCTGGGGGTAAGACTGAAGCTTTCTTT.

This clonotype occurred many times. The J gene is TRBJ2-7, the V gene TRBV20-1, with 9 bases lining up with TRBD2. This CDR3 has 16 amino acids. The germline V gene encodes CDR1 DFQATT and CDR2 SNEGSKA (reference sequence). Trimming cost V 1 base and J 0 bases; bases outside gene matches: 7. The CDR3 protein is CSARGYLSGSSYEQYF. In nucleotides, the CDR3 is TGCAGTGCTAGAGGATACCTTAGCGGGAGCTCCTACGAGCAGTACTTC.

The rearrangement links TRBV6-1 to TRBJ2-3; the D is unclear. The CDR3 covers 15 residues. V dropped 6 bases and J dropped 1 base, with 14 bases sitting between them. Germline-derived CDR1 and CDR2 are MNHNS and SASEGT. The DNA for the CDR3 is TGTGCCAGCAGCAAAGACCGTACCCGCACAGATACGCAGTATTTT. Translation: CASSKDRTRTDTQYF.

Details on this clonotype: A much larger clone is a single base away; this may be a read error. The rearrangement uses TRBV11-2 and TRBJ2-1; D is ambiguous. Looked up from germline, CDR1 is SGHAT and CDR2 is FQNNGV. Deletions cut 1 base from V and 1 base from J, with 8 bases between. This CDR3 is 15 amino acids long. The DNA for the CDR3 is TGTGCCAGCAGCTTAGTGGGGAATTCCTACAATGAGCAGTTCTTC. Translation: CASSLVGNSYNEQFF.

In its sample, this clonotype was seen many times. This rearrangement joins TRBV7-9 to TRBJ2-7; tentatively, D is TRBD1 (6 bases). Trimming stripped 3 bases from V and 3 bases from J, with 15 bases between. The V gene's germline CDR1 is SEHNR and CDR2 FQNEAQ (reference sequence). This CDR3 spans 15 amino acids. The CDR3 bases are TGTGCCAGCAGCTTGCCGGTAGGACAGCACTACGAGCAGTACTTC. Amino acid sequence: CASSLPVGQHYEQYF.

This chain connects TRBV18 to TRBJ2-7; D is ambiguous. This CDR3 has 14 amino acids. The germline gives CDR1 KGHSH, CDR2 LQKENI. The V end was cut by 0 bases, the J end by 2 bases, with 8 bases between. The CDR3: CASSPPARPYEQYF. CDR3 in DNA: TGTGCCAGCTCACCACCGGCGAGACCCTACGAGCAGTACTTC. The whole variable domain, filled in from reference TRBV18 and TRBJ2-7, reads NAGVMQNPRHLVRRRGQEARLRCSPMKGHSHVYWYRQLPEEGLKFMVYLQKENIIDESGMPKERFSAEFPKEGPSILRIQQVVRGDSAAYFCASSPPARPYEQYFGPGTRLTVT.

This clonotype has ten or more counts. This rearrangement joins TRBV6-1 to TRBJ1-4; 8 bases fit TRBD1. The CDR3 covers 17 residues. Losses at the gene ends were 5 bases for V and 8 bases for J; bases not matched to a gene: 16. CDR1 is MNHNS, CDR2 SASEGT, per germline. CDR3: CASSLGQGVLAIEKLFF. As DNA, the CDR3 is TGTGCCAGCAGTCTTGGACAGGGAGTCCTTGCGATCGAAAAACTGTTTTTT.

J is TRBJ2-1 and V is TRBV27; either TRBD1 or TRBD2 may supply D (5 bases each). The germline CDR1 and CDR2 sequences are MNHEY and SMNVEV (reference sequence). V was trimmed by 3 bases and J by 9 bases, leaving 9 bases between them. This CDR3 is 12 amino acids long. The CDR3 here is CASSFFGTEQFF. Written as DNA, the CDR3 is TGTGCCAGCAGTTTTTTTGGGACTGAGCAGTTCTTC.

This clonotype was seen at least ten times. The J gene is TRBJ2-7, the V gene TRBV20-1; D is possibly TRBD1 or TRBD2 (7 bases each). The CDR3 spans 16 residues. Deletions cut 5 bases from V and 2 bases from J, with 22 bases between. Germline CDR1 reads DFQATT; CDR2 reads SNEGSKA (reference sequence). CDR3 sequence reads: CSAQGWGGQRTYEQYF. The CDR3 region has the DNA TGCAGTGCTCAAGGTTGGGGGGGACAGCGAACCTACGAGCAGTACTTC.

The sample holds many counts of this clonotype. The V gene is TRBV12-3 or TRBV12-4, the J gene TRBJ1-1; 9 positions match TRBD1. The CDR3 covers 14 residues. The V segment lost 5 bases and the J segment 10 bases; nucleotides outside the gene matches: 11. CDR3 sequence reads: CASSLRTGARAAFF. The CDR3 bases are TGTGCCAGCAGTCTCCGGACAGGGGCCCGGGCAGCTTTCTTT.

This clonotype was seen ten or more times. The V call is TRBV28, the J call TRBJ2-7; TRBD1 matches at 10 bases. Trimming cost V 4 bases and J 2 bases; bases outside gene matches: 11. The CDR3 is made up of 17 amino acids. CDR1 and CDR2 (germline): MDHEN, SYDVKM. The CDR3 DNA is TGTGCCAGCAGTTCCCCTGAGGTGGGACAGGGGACCTACGAGCAGTACTTC. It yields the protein CASSSPEVGQGTYEQYF.

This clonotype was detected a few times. The CDR3 spells CASRGRGSYNSPLHF. The CDR3, as DNA: TGTGCCAGCAGGGGGCGCGGGTCCTATAATTCACCCCTCCACTTT. The V gene is TRBV7-2, the J gene TRBJ1-6; D is possibly TRBD1 (5 bases). Trimming took 6 bases from V and 1 from J, leaving 10 bases between them. The CDR3 spans 15 residues. The germline V gene has CDR1 SGHTA and CDR2 FQGNSA.